This note documents a single T cell receptor (beta chain) sequence. The CDR3 has 15 residues. V shed 4 bases and J shed 2 bases, with 14 bases lying between them. The germline gives CDR1 SNHLY, CDR2 FYNNEI. This entry belongs to a study of shared clonotypes between healthy human individuals. Generated by immunoSEQ multiplex PCR, the TCRdb table keeps only in-frame clones and is missing some. The sample includes 1.5 million to 1.9 million clones, 98% seen only once; the top ten take approximately 0.45%. The rearrangement joins TRBV2 to TRBJ1-1; D unresolved. Sample: naive CD4+ T cells sorted from blood. Noted subset: CD45RA+ positively selected. The receptor was derived from a man aged 30 to 39 in good health. CDR3 DNA: TGTGCCAGCAGTGGACCGGTGGCAGCTAACACTGAAGCTTTCTTT. It specifies CASSGPVAANTEAFF.